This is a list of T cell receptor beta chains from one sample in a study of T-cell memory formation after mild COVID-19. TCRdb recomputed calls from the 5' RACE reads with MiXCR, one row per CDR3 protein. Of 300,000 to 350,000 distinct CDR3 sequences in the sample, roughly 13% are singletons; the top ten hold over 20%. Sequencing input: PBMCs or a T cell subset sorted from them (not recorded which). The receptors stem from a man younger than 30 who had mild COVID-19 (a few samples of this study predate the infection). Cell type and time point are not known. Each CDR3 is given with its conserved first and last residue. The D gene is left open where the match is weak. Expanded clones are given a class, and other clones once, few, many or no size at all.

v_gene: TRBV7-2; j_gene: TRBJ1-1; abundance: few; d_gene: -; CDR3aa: CASSKRALLNTEAFF; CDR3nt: TGTGCCAGCAGCAAGCGGGCTCTCTTGAACACTGAAGCTTTCTTT
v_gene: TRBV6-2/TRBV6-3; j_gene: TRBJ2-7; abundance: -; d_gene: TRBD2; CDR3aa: CASRLGSGASYEQYF; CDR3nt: TGTGCCAGCAGGTTAGGTAGCGGGGCGTCCTACGAGCAGTACTTC
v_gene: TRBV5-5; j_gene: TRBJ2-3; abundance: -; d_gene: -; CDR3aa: CASSPNAGTPLSTDTQYF; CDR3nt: TGTGCCAGCAGCCCCAACGCGGGTACACCGCTCAGCACAGATACGCAGTATTTT
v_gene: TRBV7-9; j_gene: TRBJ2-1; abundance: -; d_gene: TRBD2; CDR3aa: CASSAPLAEQFF; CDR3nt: TGTGCCAGCAGCGCCCCACTAGCGGAGCAGTTCTTC
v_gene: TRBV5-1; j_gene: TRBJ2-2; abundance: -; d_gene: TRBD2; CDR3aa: CASSRSGGYTGELFF; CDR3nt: TGCGCCAGCAGCCGTAGCGGGGGCTACACCGGGGAGCTGTTTTTT
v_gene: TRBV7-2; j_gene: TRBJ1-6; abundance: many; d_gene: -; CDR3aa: CASSPLHNSPLHF; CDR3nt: TGTGCCAGCAGCCCTCTACATAATTCACCCCTCCACTTT
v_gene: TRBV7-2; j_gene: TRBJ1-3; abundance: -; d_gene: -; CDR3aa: CASTETVLSGNTIYF; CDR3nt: TGTGCCAGCACCGAGACAGTGTTGTCTGGAAACACCATATATTTT
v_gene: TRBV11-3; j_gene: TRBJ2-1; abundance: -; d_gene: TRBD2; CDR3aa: CASSFHKRGGQKNEQFF; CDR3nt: TGTGCCAGCAGCTTCCACAAGCGGGGGGGCCAAAAAAATGAGCAGTTCTTC
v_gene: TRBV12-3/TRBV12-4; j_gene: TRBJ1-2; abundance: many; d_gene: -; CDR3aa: CASSWGDNHGYTF; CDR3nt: TGTGCCAGCAGTTGGGGGGACAACCATGGCTACACCTTC
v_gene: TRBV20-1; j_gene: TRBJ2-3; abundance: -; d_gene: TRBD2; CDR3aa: CSARSLAGFTDTQYF; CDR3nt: TGCAGTGCTAGAAGTCTAGCGGGGTTCACAGATACGCAGTATTTT
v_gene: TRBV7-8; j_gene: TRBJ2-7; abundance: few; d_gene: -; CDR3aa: CATATWREQYF; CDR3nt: TGTGCCACCGCTACTTGGCGGGAGCAGTACTTC
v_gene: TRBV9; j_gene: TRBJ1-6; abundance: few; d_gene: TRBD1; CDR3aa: CASGTGGSPLHF; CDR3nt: TGTGCCAGCGGTACAGGGGGTTCACCCCTCCACTTT
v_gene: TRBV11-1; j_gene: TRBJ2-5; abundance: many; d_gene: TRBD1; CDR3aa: CASSRSGTGQETQYF; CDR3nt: TGTGCCAGCAGCCGTTCCGGGACAGGACAAGAGACCCAGTACTTC
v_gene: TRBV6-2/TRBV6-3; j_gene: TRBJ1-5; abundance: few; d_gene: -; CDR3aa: CASSYVGDQPQHF; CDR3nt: TGTGCCAGCAGTTACGTGGGGGATCAGCCCCAGCATTTT
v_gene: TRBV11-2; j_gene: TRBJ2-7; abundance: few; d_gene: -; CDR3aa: CASSLVVGREQYF; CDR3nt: TGTGCCAGCAGCTTAGTTGTGGGCCGCGAGCAGTACTTC
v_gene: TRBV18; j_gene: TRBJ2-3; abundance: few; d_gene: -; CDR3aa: CASSPTSGDTQYF; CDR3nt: TGTGCCAGCTCACCGACATCGGGAGATACGCAGTATTTT
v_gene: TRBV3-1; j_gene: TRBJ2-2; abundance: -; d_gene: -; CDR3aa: CASSQFVRSSTGELFF; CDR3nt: TGTGCCAGCAGCCAATTTGTAAGGTCGAGCACCGGGGAGCTGTTTTTT
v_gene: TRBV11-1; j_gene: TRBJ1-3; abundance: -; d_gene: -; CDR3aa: CASSLSGDGNTIYF; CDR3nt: TGTGCCAGCAGCTTATCAGGGGACGGAAACACCATATATTTT
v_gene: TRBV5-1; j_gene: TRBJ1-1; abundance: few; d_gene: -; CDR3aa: CASGYTEAFF; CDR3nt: TGCGCCAGCGGGTACACTGAAGCTTTCTTT
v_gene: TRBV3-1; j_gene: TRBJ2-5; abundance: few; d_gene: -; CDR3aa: CASSQRGGAFDF; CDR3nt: TGTGCCAGCAGCCAGCGAGGCGGGGCGTTTGACTTC
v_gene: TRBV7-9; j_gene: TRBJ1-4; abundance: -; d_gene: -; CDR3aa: CASSLGGEDEKLFF; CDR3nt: TGTGCCAGCAGCTTAGGGGGCGAGGATGAAAAACTGTTTTTT
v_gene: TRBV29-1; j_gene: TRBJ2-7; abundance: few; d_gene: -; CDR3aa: CSVAGGESKIYEQYF; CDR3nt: TGCAGCGTGGCAGGGGGGGAGAGTAAAATCTACGAGCAGTACTTC
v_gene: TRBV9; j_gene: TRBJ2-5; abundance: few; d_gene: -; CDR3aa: CASSVSGEETQYF; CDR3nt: TGTGCCAGCAGCGTATCCGGGGAGGAGACCCAGTACTTC
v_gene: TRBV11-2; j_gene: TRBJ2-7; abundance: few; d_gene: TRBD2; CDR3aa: CASSSAGVYEQYF; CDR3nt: TGTGCCAGCAGCTCGGCGGGGGTCTACGAGCAGTACTTC
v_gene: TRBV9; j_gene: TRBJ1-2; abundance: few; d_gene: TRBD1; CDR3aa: CASSATGAINYGYTF; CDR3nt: TGTGCCAGCAGCGCGACAGGGGCCATCAACTATGGCTACACCTTC
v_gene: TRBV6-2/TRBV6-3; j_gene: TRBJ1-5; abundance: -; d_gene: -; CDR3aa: CASRRGRLQINQPQHF; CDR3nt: TGTGCCAGCAGACGGGGACGGCTACAGATCAATCAGCCCCAGCATTTT
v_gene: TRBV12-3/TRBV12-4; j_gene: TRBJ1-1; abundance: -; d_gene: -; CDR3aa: CASSFRVSEAFF; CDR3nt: TGTGCCAGCAGTTTTCGTGTGTCTGAAGCTTTCTTT
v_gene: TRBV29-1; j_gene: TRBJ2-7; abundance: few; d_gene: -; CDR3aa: CSVGRGSHEQYF; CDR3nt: TGCAGCGTCGGAAGGGGATCCCACGAGCAGTACTTC
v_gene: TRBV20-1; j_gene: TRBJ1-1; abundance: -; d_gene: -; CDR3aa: CSAPRRNTEAFF; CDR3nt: TGCAGTGCTCCCCGGAGGAACACTGAAGCTTTCTTT
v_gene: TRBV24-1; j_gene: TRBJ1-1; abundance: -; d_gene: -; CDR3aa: CATSDSGKNTEAFF; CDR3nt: TGTGCCACCAGTGATTCCGGGAAGAACACTGAAGCTTTCTTT
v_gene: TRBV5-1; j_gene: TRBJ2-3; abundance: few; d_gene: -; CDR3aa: CASSLRGSWRSTDTQYF; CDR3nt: TGCGCCAGCAGCTTGAGAGGGTCTTGGCGTAGCACAGATACGCAGTATTTT
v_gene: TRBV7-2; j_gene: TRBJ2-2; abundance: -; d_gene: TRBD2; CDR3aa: CSSSLVSGGIGELFF; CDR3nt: TGTTCCAGCAGCTTGGTTAGCGGGGGAATCGGGGAGCTGTTTTTT
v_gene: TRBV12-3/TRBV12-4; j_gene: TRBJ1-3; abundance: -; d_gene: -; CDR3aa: CASSPMGGNTIYF; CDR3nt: TGTGCCAGCAGTCCCATGGGGGGAAACACCATATATTTT
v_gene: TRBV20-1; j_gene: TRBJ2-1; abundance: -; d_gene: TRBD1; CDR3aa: CSASPGTPQGDEQFF; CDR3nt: TGCAGTGCTAGCCCAGGGACGCCCCAGGGGGATGAGCAGTTCTTC
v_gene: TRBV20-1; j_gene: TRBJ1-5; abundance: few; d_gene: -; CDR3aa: CSAGIQPQHF; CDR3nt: TGCAGTGCTGGTATTCAGCCCCAGCATTTT
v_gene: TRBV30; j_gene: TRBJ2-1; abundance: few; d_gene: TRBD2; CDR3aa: CAWSRLAGGLRNEQFF; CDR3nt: TGTGCCTGGAGCCGCTTAGCGGGGGGGCTTAGAAATGAGCAGTTCTTC
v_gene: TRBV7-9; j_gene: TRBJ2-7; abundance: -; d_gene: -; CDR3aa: CASSSTGSAYEQYF; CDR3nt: TGTGCCAGCAGCTCCACTGGCTCTGCCTACGAGCAGTACTTC
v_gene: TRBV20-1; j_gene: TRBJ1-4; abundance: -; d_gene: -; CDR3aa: CSASGDAATNEKLFF; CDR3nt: TGCAGTGCTAGTGGGGACGCCGCAACTAATGAAAAACTGTTTTTT
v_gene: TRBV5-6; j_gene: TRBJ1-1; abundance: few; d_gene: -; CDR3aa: CASSLYQLATEAFF; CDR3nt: TGTGCCAGCAGCTTGTATCAGCTCGCCACTGAAGCTTTCTTT
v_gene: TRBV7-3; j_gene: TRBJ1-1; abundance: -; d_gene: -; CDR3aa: CASTLTGATEAFF; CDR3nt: TGTGCCAGCACTTTAACGGGTGCCACTGAAGCTTTCTTT
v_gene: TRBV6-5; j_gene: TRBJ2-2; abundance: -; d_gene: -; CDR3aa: CASSYLGSNTGELFF; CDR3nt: TGTGCCAGCAGTTACCTGGGATCTAACACCGGGGAGCTGTTTTTT
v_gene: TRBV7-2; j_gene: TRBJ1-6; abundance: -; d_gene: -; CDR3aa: CASSPQLYNSPLHF; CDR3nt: TGTGCCAGCAGCCCCCAGCTTTATAATTCACCCCTCCACTTT
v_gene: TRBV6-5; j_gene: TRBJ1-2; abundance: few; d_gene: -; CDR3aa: CASSFTGWDGYTF; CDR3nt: TGTGCCAGCAGTTTCACAGGGTGGGATGGCTACACCTTC
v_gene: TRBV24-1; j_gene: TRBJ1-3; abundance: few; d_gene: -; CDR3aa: CATSDSQGPGNTIYF; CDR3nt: TGTGCCACCAGTGATTCGCAGGGCCCTGGAAACACCATATATTTT
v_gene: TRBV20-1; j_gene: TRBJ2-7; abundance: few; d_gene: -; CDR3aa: CSARALEDFPEQYF; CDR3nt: TGCAGTGCTAGAGCCCTCGAGGACTTTCCCGAGCAGTACTTC
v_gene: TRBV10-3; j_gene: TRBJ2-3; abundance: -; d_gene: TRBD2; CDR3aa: CAISVSPGTSGSSTDTQYF; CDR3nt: TGTGCCATCAGTGTCTCTCCGGGGACTAGCGGGTCTAGCACAGATACGCAGTATTTT
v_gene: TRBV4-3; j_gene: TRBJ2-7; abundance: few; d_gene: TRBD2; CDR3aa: CASSQFSGGAYEQYF; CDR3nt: TGCGCCAGCAGCCAATTTAGCGGGGGGGCCTACGAGCAGTACTTC
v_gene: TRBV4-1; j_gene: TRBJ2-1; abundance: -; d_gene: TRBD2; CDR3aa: CASRKLAGVTNEQFF; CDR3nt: TGCGCCAGCAGGAAACTAGCGGGGGTTACCAATGAGCAGTTCTTC
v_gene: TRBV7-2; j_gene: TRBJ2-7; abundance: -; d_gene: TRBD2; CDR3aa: CASSSTSGRDEQYF; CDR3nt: TGTGCCAGCAGTTCGACTAGCGGGCGGGACGAGCAGTACTTC
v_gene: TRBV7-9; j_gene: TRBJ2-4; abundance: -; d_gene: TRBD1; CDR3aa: CASSLEGQLAKNIQYF; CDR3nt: TGTGCCAGCAGCTTAGAGGGACAGTTAGCCAAAAACATTCAGTACTTC
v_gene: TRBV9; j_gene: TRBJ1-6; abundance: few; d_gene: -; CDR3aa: CASSPKKIFWGNSPLHF; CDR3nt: TGTGCCAGCAGCCCTAAGAAGATTTTTTGGGGTAATTCACCCCTCCACTTT
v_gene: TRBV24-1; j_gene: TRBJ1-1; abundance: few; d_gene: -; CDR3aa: CATSDSLGAATEAFF; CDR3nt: TGTGCCACCAGTGATAGTCTGGGGGCGGCCACTGAAGCTTTCTTT
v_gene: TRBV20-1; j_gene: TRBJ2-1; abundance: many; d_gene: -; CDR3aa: CSARIRDYNEQFF; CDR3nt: TGCAGTGCTAGGATCCGGGACTACAATGAGCAGTTCTTC
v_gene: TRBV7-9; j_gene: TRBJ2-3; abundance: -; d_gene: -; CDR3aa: CASTGVGSTDTQYF; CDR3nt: TGTGCCAGCACCGGAGTTGGTAGCACAGATACGCAGTATTTT
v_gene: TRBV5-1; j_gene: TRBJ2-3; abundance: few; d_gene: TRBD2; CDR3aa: CASSLVSGGYTQYF; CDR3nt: TGCGCCAGCAGCTTGGTTAGCGGGGGGTATACGCAGTATTTT
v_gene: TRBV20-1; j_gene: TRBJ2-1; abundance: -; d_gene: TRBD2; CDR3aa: CSAREERGVNYNEQFF; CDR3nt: TGCAGTGCTAGAGAGGAGCGGGGGGTGAACTACAATGAGCAGTTCTTC
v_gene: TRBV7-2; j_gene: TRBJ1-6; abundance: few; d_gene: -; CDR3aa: CASSILSYNSPLHF; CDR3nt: TGTGCCAGCAGCATTTTAAGTTATAATTCACCCCTCCACTTT